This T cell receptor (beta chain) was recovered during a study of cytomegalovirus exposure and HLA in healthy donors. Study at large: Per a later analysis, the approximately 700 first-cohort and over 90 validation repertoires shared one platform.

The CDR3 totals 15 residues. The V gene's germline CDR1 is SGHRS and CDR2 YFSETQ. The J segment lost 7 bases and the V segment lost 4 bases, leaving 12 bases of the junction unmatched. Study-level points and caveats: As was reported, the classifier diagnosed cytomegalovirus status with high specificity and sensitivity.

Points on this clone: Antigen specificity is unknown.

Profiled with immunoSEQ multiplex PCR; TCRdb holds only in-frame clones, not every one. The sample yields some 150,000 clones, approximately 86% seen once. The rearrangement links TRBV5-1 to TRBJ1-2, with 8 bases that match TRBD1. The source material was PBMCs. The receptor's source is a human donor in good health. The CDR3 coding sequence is TGCGCCAGCAGCCTCATAGAGGGACAGGATTCTGGCTACACCTTC. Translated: CASSLIEGQDSGYTF. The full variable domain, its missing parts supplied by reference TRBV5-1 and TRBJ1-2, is KAGVTQTPRYLIKTRGQQVTLSCSPISGHRSVSWYQQTPGQGLQFLFEYFSETQRNKGNFPGRFSGRQFSNSRSEMNVSTLELGDSALYLCASSLIEGQDSGYTFGSGTRLTVV.